This T cell receptor beta chain comes out of a study of blood T cell repertoires in COVID-19. Only in-frame clones appear in the TCRdb table, and some are missing; sequencing was by immunoSEQ multiplex PCR. The sample has approximately 250,000 clones; roughly 90% are singletons. Per germline, CDR1 SGHAT and CDR2 FQNNGV. This CDR3 has 14 amino acids. With 5 bases removed from V and 5 bases from J, the gap between germline ends came to 15 bases. What was sequenced was PBMCs or T cells enriched from blood (not recorded which). This sequence joins TRBV11-2 and TRBJ1-1; maybe TRBD1 (5 bases). The receptor comes from a woman younger than 45 who had recovered from COVID-19. The CDR3 DNA reads as TGTGCCAGCAGCCAACCCTGGGGGGAGACTGAAGCTTTCTTT. Its protein product is CASSQPWGETEAFF.